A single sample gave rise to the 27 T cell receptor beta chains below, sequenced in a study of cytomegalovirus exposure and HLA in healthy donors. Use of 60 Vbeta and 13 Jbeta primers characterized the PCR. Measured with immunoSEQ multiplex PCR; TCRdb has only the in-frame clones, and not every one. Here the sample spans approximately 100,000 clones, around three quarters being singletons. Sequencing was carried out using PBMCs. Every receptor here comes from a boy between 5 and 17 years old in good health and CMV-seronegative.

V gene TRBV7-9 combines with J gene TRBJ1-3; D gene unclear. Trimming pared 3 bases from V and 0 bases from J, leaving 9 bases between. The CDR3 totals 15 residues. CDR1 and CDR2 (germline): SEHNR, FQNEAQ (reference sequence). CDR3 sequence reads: CASSFSAISGNTIYF. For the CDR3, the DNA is TGTGCCAGCAGCTTTTCAGCGATCTCTGGAAACACCATATATTTT.

As DNA, the CDR3 is TGCGCCAGCAGCTCCGGGACAGGGCTCTACGAGCAGTACTTC. This encodes CASSSGTGLYEQYF. The genes are TRBV5-1 and TRBJ2-7, with 9 nucleotides matching TRBD1. The CDR3 has 14 residues. Losses at the gene ends were 3 bases for V and 3 bases for J; bases not matched to a gene: 4. Germline V CDR1 and CDR2: SGHRS, YFSETQ.

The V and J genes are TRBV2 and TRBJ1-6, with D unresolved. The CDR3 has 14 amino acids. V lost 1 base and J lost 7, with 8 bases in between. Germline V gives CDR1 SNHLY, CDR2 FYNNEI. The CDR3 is CASSEGRGNSPLHF. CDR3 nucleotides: TGTGCCAGCAGTGAAGGGCGGGGAAATTCACCCCTCCACTTT.

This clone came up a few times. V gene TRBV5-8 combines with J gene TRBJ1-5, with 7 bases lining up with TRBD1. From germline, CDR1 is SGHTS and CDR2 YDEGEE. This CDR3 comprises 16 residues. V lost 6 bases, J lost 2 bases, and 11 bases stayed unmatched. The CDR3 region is CASTDREWYGNQPQHF. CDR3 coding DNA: TGTGCCAGCACTGACAGGGAGTGGTACGGCAATCAGCCCCAGCATTTT.

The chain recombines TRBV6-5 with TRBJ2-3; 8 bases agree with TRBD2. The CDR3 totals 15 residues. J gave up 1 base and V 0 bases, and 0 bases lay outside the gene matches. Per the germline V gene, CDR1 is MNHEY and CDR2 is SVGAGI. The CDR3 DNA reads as TGTGCCAGCAGTTACTCGACTAGCGGCACAGATACGCAGTATTTT. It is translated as CASSYSTSGTDTQYF.

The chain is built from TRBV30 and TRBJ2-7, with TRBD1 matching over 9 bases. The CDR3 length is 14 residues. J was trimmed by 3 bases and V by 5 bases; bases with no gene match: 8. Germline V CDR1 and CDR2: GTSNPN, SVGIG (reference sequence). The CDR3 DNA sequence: TGTGCCTGGGATCCGGGACAGGGAGGCTACGAGCAGTACTTC. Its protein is CAWDPGQGGYEQYF.

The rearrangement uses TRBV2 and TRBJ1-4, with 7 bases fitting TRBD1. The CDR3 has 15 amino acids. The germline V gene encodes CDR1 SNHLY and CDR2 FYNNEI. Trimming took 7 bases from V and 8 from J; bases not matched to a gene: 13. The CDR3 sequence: CASTLNKGAREKLFF. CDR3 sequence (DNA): TGTGCCAGCACTCTAAATAAGGGGGCCAGGGAAAAACTGTTTTTT.

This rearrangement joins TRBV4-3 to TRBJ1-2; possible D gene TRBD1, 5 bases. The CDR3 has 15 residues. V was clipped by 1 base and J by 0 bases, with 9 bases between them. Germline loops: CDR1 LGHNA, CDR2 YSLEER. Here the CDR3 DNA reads TGCGCCAGCAGCCAAGCCAGGGTAGCTAACTATGGCTACACCTTC. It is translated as CASSQARVANYGYTF.

In nucleotides, the CDR3 is TGCGCCAGCAGCCTACAGGGGGCTCATTCACCCCTCCACTTT. Residues: CASSLQGAHSPLHF. The chain carries TRBV5-1 and TRBJ1-6; 9 nucleotides align to TRBD1. V trimming: 4 bases; J trimming: 8 bases; junction bases outside the gene matches: 4. The germline gives CDR1 SGHRS, CDR2 YFSETQ. This CDR3 contains 14 residues.

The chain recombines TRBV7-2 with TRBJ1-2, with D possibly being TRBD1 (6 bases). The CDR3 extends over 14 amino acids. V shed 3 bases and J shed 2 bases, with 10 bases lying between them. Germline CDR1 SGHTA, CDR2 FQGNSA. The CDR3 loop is CASSFGGANYGYTF. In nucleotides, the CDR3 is TGTGCCAGCAGCTTTGGGGGCGCGAACTATGGCTACACCTTC.

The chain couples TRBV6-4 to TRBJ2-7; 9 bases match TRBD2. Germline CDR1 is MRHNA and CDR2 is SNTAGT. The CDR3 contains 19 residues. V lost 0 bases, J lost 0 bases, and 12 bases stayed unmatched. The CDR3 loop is CASSDSRVSGSTSSYEQYF. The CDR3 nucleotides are TGTGCCAGCAGTGACTCTAGGGTTAGCGGGAGTACCAGCTCCTACGAGCAGTACTTC.

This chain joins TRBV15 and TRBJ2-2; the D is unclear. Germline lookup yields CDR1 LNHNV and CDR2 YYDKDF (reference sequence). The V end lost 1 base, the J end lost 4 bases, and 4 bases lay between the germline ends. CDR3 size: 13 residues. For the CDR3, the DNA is TGTGCCACCAGCAGAGTGGCCACCGGGGAGCTGTTTTTT. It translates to CATSRVATGELFF.

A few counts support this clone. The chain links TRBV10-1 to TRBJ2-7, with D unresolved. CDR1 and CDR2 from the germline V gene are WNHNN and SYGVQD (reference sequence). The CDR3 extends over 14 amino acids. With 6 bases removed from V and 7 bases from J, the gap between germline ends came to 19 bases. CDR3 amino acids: CASSPDSYSTEQYF. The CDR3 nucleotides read TGCGCCAGCAGCCCAGACTCTTACTCAACAGAGCAGTACTTC.

The CDR3 here is CAAGVGYGYTF. CDR3 in DNA: TGTGCAGCAGGGGTTGGGTATGGCTACACCTTC. The V gene is TRBV27, the J gene TRBJ1-2; TRBD1 might be the D (6 bases). This CDR3 region has 11 residues. From germline, CDR1 is MNHEY and CDR2 SMNVEV (reference sequence).

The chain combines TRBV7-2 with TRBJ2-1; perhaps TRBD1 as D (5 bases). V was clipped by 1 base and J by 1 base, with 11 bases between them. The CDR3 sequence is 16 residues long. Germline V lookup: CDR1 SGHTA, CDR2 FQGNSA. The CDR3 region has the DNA TGTGCCAGCAGCTTAGAAGGCGGACAATCCTACAATGAGCAGTTCTTC. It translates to CASSLEGGQSYNEQFF.

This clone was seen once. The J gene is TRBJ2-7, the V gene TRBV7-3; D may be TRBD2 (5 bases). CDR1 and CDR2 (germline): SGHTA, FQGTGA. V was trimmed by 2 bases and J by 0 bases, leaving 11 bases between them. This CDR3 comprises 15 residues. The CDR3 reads CASSLGPGNSYEQYF. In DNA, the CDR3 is TGTGCCAGCAGCTTAGGGCCGGGGAACTCCTACGAGCAGTACTTC.

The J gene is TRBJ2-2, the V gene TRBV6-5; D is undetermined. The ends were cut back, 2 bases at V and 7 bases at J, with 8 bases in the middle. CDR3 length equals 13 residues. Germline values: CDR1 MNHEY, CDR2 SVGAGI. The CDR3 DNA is TGTGCCAGCAGTTACCTTAGAAGCGGGGAGCTGTTTTTT. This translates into CASSYLRSGELFF.

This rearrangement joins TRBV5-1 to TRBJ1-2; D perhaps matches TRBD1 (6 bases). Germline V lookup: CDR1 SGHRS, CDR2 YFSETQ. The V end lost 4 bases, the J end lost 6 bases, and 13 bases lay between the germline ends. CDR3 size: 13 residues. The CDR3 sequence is CASSATGYNGYTF. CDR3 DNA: TGCGCCAGCAGCGCCACAGGGTATAATGGCTACACCTTC.

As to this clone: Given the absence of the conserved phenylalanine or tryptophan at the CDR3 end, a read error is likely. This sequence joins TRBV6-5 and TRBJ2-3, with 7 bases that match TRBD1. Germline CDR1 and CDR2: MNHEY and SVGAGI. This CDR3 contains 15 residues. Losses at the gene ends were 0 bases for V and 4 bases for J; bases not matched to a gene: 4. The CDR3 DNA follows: TGTGCCAGCAGTTACTCTAGACAGGGCTCAGATACGCAGTATGTT. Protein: CASSYSRQGSDTQYV.

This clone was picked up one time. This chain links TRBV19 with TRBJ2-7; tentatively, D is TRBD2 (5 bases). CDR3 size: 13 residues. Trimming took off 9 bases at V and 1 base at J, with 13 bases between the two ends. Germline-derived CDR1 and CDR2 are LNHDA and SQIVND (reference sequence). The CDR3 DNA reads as TGTGCCAGCCGGCCGGACTCGTCCTACGAGCAGTACTTC. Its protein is CASRPDSSYEQYF. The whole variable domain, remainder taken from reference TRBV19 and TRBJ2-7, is DGGITQSPKYLFRKEGQNVTLSCEQNLNHDAMYWYRQDPGQGLRLIYYSQIVNDFQKGDIAEGYSVSREKKESFPLTVTSAQKNPTAFYLCASRPDSSYEQYFGPGTRLTVT.

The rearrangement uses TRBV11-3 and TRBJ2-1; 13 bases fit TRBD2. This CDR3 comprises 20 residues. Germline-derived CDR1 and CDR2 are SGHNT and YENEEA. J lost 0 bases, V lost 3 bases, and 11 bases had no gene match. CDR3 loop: CASSFWTSGSNYGSYNEQFF. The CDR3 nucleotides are TGTGCCAGCAGCTTCTGGACTAGCGGGAGTAATTATGGCTCCTACAATGAGCAGTTCTTC.

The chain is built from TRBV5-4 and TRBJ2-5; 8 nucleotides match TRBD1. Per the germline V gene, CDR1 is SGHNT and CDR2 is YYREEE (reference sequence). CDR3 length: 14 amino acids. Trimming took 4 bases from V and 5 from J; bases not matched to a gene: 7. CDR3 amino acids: CASSHDRGQETQYF. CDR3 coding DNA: TGTGCCAGCAGCCACGACAGGGGACAGGAGACCCAGTACTTC.

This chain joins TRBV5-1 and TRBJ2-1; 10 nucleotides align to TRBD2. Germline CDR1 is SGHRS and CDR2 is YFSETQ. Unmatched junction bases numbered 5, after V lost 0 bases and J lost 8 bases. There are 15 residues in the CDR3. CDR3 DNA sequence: TGCGCCAGCAGCTTGGAGCGGGGGGGAGAAGATGAGCAGTTCTTC. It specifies CASSLERGGEDEQFF.

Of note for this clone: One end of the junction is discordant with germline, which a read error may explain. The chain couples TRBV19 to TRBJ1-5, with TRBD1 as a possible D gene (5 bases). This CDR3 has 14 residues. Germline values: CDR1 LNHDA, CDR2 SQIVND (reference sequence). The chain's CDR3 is CASTEGHGQYPRRF. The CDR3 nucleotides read TGTGCCAGTACTGAAGGACATGGTCAGTATCCGCGACGTTTT.

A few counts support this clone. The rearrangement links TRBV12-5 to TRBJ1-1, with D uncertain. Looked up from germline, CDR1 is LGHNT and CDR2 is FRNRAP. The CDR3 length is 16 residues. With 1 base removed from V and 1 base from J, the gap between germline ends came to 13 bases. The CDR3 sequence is CASGLGHVTQNTEAFF. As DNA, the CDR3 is TGTGCTAGTGGTTTGGGCCACGTAACACAGAACACTGAAGCTTTCTTT.

The CDR3 DNA follows: TGTGCCTGGAGCAAATCCGGACTAGCGGGATCCGAGCAGTACGTC. It specifies CAWSKSGLAGSEQYV. The chain combines TRBV30 with TRBJ2-7; 12 nucleotides align to TRBD2. Unmatched junction bases numbered 9, after V lost 3 bases and J lost 6 bases. From germline, CDR1 is GTSNPN and CDR2 SVGIG (reference sequence). This CDR3 has 15 amino acids.

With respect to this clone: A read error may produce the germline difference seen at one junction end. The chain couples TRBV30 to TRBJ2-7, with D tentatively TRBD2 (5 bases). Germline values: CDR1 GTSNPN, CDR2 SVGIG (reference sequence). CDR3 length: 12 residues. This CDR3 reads CAFLGSSYERYF. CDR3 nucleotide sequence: TGTGCCTTCCTGGGGAGCTCCTACGAGCGGTACTTC.